This TCR beta chain derives from a study of T cells in tumors and immune-related adverse events. Germline loops: CDR1 ENHRY, CDR2 SYGVKD. With 6 bases removed from V and 3 bases from J, the gap between germline ends came to 11 bases. The CDR3 length is 13 residues. Assay: immunoSEQ multiplex PCR; the TCRdb copy retains only in-frame clones and omits some. This sample yields approximately 8,100 clones, of which 94% are seen a single time; 2% to 2.5% belongs to the top ten. The sequence was obtained from a female donor with metastatic renal cell carcinoma. The source material was lymph node tissue, sampled from a patient treated with anti-PD-1 therapy. The chain has TRBV10-3 and TRBJ1-2, with D hard to call. The CDR3 coding sequence is TGTGCCATCAGCTTACCCGACCACTATGGCTACACCTTC. Translating gives CAISLPDHYGYTF.